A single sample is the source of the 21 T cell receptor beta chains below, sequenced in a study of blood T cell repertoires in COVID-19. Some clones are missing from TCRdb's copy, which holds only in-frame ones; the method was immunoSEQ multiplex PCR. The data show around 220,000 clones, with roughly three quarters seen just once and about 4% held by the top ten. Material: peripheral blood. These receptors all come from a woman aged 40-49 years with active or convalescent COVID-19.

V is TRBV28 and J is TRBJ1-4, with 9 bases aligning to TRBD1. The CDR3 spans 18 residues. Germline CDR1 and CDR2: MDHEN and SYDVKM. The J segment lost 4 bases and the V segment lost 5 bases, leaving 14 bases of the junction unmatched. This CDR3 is CASSGGQGLARINEKLFF. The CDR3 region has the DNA TGTGCCAGCAGTGGAGGACAGGGGTTAGCGCGGATTAATGAAAAACTGTTTTTT.

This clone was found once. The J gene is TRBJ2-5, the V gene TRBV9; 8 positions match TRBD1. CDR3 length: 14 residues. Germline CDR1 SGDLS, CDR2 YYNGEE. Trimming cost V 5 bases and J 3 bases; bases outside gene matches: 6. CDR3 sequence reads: CASSRQGSEETQYF. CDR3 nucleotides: TGTGCCAGCAGTAGACAGGGGTCCGAAGAGACCCAGTACTTC. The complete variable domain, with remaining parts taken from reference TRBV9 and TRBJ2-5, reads DSGVTQTPKHLITATGQRVTLRCSPRSGDLSVYWYQQSLDQGLQFLIQYYNGEERAKGNILERFSAQQFPDLHSELNLSSLELGDSALYFCASSRQGSEETQYFGPGTRLLVL.

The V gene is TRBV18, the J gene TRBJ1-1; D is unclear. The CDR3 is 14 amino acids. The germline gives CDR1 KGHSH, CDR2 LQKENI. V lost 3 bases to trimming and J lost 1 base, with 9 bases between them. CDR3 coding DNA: TGTGCCAGCTCACCTGAACAATGGAACACTGAAGCTTTCTTT. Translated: CASSPEQWNTEAFF.

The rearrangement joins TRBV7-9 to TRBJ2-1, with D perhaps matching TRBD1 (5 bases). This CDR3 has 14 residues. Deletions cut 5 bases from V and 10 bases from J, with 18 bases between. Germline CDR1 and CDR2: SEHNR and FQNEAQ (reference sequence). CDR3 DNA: TGTGCCAGCAGCCCCATAGGGGCCCCCAGGGAGCAGTTCTTC. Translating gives CASSPIGAPREQFF.

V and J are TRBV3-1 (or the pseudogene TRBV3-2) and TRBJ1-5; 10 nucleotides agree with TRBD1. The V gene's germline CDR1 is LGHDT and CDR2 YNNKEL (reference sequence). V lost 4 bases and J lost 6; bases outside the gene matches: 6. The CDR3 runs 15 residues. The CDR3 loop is CASSRDRGQVQPQHF. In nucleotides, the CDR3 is TGTGCCAGCAGCCGAGACAGGGGGCAAGTTCAGCCCCAGCATTTT.

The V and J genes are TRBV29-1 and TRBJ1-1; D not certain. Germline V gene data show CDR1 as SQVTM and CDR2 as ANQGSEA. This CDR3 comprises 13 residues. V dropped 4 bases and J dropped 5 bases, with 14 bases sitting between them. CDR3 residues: CSVARVVSTEAFF. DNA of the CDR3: TGCAGCGTTGCCCGGGTTGTAAGTACTGAAGCTTTCTTT.

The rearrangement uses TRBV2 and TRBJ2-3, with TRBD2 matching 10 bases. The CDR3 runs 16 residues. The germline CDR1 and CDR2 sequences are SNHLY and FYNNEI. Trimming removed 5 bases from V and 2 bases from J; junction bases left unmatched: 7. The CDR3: CASSLAGALITDTQYF. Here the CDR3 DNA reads TGTGCCAGCAGTCTAGCGGGGGCCTTAATCACAGATACGCAGTATTTT.

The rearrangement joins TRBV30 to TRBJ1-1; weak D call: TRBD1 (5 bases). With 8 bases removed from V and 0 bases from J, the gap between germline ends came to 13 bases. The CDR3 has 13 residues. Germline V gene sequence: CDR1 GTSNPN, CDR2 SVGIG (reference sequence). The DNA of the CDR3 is TGTGCCGGCCTTGACAGACTGAACACTGAAGCTTTCTTT. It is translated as CAGLDRLNTEAFF. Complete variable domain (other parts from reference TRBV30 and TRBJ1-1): SQTIHQWPATLVQPVGSPLSLECTVEGTSNPNLYWYRQAAGRGLQLLFYSVGIGQISSEVPQNLSASRPQDRQFILSSKKLLLSDSGFYLCAGLDRLNTEAFFGQGTRLTVV.

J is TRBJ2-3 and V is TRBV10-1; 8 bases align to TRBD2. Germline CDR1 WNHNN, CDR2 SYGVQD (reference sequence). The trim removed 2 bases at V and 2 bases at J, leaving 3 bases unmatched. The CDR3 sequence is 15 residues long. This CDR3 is CASSETGGPTDTQYF. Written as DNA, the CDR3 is TGCGCCAGCAGTGAGACGGGGGGGCCCACAGATACGCAGTATTTT.

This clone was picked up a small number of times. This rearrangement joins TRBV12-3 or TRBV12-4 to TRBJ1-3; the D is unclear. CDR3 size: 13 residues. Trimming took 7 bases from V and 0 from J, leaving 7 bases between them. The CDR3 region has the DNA TGTGCCAGCATTAAGAGCTCTGGAAACACCATATATTTT. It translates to CASIKSSGNTIYF.

The CDR3 protein is CASSEGAGGYTF. The CDR3 DNA is TGTGCCAGCAGTGAGGGGGCTGGGGGCTACACCTTC. This chain joins TRBV25-1 and TRBJ1-2, with TRBD1 as a possible D gene (6 bases). The length of the CDR3 is 12 residues. Per germline, CDR1 MGHDK and CDR2 SYGVNS. V was cut by 3 bases and J by 8 bases, with 10 bases left in between.

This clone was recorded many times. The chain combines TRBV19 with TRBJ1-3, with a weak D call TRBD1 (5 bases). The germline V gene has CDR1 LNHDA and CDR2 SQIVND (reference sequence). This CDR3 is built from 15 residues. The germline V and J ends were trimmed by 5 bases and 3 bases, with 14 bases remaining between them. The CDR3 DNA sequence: TGTGCCAGTAGTCCCCAGGGAGGGAATGGAAACACCATATATTTT. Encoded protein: CASSPQGGNGNTIYF.

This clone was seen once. Here the CDR3 reads CASSVTLFSTDTQYF. The CDR3 region has the DNA TGTGCCAGCAGCGTCACTCTCTTTAGTACAGATACGCAGTATTTT. V and J are TRBV9 and TRBJ2-3; no clear D. From germline, CDR1 is SGDLS and CDR2 YYNGEE. CDR3 size: 15 residues. V lost 2 bases and J lost 3, with 13 bases in between. Filled out from reference TRBV9 and TRBJ2-3, the complete variable domain reads DSGVTQTPKHLITATGQRVTLRCSPRSGDLSVYWYQQSLDQGLQFLIQYYNGEERAKGNILERFSAQQFPDLHSELNLSSLELGDSALYFCASSVTLFSTDTQYFGPGTRLTVL.

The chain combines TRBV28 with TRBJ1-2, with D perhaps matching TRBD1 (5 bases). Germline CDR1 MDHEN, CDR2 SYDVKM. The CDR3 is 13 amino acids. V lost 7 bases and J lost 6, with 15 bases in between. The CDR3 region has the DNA TGTGCCAGCACCCTCCCGGGGGAACATGGCTACACCTTC. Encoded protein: CASTLPGEHGYTF.

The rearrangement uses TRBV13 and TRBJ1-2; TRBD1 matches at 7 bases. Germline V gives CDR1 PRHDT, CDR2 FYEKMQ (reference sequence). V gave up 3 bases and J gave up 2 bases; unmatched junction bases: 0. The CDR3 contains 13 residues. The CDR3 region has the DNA TGTGCCAGCAGCTTGACAGGGAACTATGGCTACACCTTC. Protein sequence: CASSLTGNYGYTF.

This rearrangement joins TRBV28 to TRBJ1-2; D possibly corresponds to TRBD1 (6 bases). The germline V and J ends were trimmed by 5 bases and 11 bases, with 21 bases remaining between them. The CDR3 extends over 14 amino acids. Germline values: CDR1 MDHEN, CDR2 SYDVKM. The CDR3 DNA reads TGTGCCAGCAGTCCAATGCCGCCGGGACACAGGTACACCTTC. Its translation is CASSPMPPGHRYTF.

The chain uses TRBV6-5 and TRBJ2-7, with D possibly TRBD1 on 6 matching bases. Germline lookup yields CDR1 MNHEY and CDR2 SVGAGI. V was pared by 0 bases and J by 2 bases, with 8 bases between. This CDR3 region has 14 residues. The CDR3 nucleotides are TGTGCCAGCAGTTACTCTGACAGGACCTACGAGCAGTACTTC. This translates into CASSYSDRTYEQYF.

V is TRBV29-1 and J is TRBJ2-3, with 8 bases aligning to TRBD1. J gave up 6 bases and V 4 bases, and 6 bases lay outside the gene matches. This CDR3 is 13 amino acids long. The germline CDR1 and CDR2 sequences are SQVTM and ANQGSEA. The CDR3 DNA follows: TGCAGCGTTGGGGGACAGGCCCCGGATACGCAGTATTTT. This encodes CSVGGQAPDTQYF.

The CDR3 loop is CASSESLGTGSSDTQYF. The CDR3, as DNA: TGCGCCAGCAGTGAGTCGTTAGGGACAGGGAGTTCAGATACGCAGTATTTT. The rearrangement uses TRBV10-1 and TRBJ2-3; 9 nucleotides match TRBD1. Germline V gives CDR1 WNHNN, CDR2 SYGVQD (reference sequence). Unmatched junction bases numbered 8, after V lost 0 bases and J lost 4 bases. The length of the CDR3 is 17 residues.

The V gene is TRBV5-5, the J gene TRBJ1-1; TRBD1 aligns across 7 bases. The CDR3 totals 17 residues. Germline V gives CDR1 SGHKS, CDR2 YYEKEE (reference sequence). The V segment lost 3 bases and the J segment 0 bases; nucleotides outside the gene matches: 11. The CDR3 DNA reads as TGTGCCAGCAGCTCCCCCCCGACAGGGTGGGTGAACACTGAAGCTTTCTTT. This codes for CASSSPPTGWVNTEAFF.

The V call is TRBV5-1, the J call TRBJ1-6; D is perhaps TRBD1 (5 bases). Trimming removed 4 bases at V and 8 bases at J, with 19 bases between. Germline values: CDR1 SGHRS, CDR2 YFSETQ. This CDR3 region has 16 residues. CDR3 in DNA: TGCGCCAGCAGCACCAGACCGGGACGGGGGGATTCACCCCTCCACTTT. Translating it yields CASSTRPGRGDSPLHF.